This T cell receptor beta chain was retrieved from a study of cytomegalovirus exposure and HLA in healthy donors. PCR primers comprised 60 Vbeta and 13 Jbeta primers. Assay: immunoSEQ multiplex PCR; the TCRdb copy retains only in-frame clones and omits some. The sample includes about 130,000 clones. J was trimmed by 5 bases and V by 4 bases; bases with no gene match: 6. The CDR3 length is 14 residues. The germline V gene has CDR1 SEHNR and CDR2 FQNEAQ (reference sequence). The sequence derives from a man aged 18 to 30 in good health and CMV-seronegative. The J gene is TRBJ2-5, the V gene TRBV7-9; TRBD1 matches at 8 bases. The sequencing input was PBMCs. The CDR3 sequence is CASSYRGAGETQYF. The DNA of the CDR3 is TGTGCCAGCAGCTACAGGGGGGCCGGGGAGACCCAGTACTTC.